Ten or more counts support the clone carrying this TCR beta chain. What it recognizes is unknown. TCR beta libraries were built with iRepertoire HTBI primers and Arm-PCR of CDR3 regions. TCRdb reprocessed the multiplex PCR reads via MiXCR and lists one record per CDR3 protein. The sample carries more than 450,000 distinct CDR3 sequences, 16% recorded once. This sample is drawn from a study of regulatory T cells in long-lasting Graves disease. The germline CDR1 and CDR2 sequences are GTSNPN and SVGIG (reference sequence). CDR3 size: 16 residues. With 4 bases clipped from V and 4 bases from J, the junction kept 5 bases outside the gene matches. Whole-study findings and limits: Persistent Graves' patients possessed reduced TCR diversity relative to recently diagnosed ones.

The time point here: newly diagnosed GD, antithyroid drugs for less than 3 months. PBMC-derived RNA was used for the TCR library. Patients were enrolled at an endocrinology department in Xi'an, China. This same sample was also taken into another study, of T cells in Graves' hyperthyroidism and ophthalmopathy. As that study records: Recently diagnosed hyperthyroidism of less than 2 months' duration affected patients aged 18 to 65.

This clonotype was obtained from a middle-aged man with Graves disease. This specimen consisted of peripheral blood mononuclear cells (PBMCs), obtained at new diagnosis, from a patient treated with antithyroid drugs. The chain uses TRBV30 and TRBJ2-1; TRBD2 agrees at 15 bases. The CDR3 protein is CAWNSGTSGRYNEQFF. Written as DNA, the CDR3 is TGTGCCTGGAACTCCGGGACTAGCGGGAGGTACAATGAGCAGTTCTTC.